Listed here are 18 T cell receptor beta chains from one sample, sequenced in a study of T cell changes during pregnancy in multiple sclerosis. TCRdb keeps only in-frame clones here, not all; method: immunoSEQ multiplex PCR. Of about 70,000 clones listed, approximately 92% are singletons. The input for sequencing was peripheral blood, taken before pregnancy. These receptors were collected from a female donor with multiple sclerosis, enrolled in a pregnancy study.

This chain links TRBV7-2 with TRBJ1-3, with 11 bases identical to TRBD1. Germline CDR1 reads SGHTA; CDR2 reads FQGNSA. The CDR3 extends over 20 amino acids. Trimming cost V 0 bases and J 4 bases; bases outside gene matches: 14. CDR3 in DNA: TGTGCCAGCAGCTTAGCTCCCCTTAGGACAGGGGGCAGATCGGGAAACACCATATATTTT. This sequence encodes CASSLAPLRTGGRSGNTIYF.

The rearrangement joins TRBV28 to TRBJ1-4; TRBD1 might be the D (6 bases). Germline V gene sequence: CDR1 MDHEN, CDR2 SYDVKM. The germline V and J ends were trimmed by 3 bases and 4 bases, with 15 bases remaining between them. The CDR3 sequence is 16 residues long. The CDR3, as DNA: TGTGCCAGCAGTTTCCTACAGGGCGAGGGTAATGAAAAACTGTTTTTT. Protein sequence: CASSFLQGEGNEKLFF.

The chain uses TRBV27 and TRBJ1-5; D not certain. V was shortened by 2 bases and J by 5 bases, with 16 bases between the two germline ends. CDR3 length: 16 amino acids. CDR1 and CDR2 from the germline V gene are MNHEY and SMNVEV (reference sequence). The CDR3 DNA reads as TGTGCCAGCAGTTTACGGTCCTCCCCAATCCATCAGCCCCAGCATTTT. Protein sequence: CASSLRSSPIHQPQHF.

The chain uses TRBV18 and TRBJ1-2, with a weak D call TRBD1 (6 bases). The CDR3 has 12 residues. The V end lost 5 bases, the J end lost 7 bases, and 11 bases lay between the germline ends. Per the germline V gene, CDR1 is KGHSH and CDR2 is LQKENI. DNA for the CDR3: TGTGCCAGCTCAACGGACAGTAGTGGCTACACCTTC. Protein product: CASSTDSSGYTF.

The chain recombines TRBV5-4 with TRBJ2-3; TRBD1 matches at 8 bases. The trim removed 4 bases at V and 2 bases at J, leaving 9 bases unmatched. CDR3 length: 16 residues. Per the germline V gene, CDR1 is SGHNT and CDR2 is YYREEE (reference sequence). This CDR3 reads CASSLPGQGNTDTQYF. CDR3 coding DNA: TGTGCCAGCAGCCTGCCCGGACAGGGAAACACAGATACGCAGTATTTT.

V is TRBV6-6 and J is TRBJ2-3; TRBD2 might be the D (6 bases). This CDR3 is 14 amino acids long. Looked up from germline, CDR1 is MNHNY and CDR2 is SVGAGI (reference sequence). The V and J ends lost 6 bases and 3 bases respectively, with 13 bases between them. Here the CDR3 reads CASSPGLITDTQYF. CDR3 bases: TGTGCCAGCAGCCCAGGACTAATAACAGATACGCAGTATTTT.

This clone was detected a few times. The V and J genes are TRBV2 and TRBJ1-1; possible D gene TRBD1, 6 bases. Germline V gives CDR1 SNHLY, CDR2 FYNNEI. V was shortened by 2 bases and J by 7 bases, with 8 bases between the two germline ends. This CDR3 region has 12 residues. CDR3 nucleotides: TGTGCCAGCAGTGAAAAGGGGGTTGAAGCTTTCTTT. As protein: CASSEKGVEAFF.

This clone has a single count. The chain recombines TRBV19 with TRBJ1-5; D is unresolved. Germline V lookup: CDR1 LNHDA, CDR2 SQIVND (reference sequence). Trimming took 3 bases from V and 0 from J, leaving 9 bases between them. The CDR3 is made up of 15 amino acids. In DNA, the CDR3 is TGTGCCAGTAGTATTGAGGGTTATAGCAATCAGCCCCAGCATTTT. Residues: CASSIEGYSNQPQHF. Full variable domain (remainder filled in from reference TRBV19 and TRBJ1-5): DGGITQSPKYLFRKEGQNVTLSCEQNLNHDAMYWYRQDPGQGLRLIYYSQIVNDFQKGDIAEGYSVSREKKESFPLTVTSAQKNPTAFYLCASSIEGYSNQPQHFGDGTRLSIL.

The CDR3 region is CASSYNGRTGDTQYF. The CDR3 region has the DNA TGTGCCAGCAGTTACAACGGGAGAACTGGAGATACGCAGTATTTT. This chain connects TRBV6-5 to TRBJ2-3; a weak D match, TRBD2 (6 bases). Germline V gene lookup returns CDR1 MNHEY and CDR2 SVGAGI. V was cut by 2 bases and J by 5 bases, with 14 bases left in between. The CDR3 has 15 amino acids.

V is TRBV5-4 and J is TRBJ2-1; 12 positions agree with TRBD2. This CDR3 comprises 15 residues. Germline values: CDR1 SGHNT, CDR2 YYREEE (reference sequence). V was clipped by 5 bases and J by 4 bases; unmatched bases: 4. Here the CDR3 DNA reads TGTGCCAGCAGAAAACTAGCGGGGGGATACAATGAGCAGTTCTTC. As protein: CASRKLAGGYNEQFF.

Of note for this clone: Relative to the germline gene, one junction end is altered; a read error may explain this. The CDR3 nucleotides read TGTGCTAGCAGCCTGACAGGGGGAGTGCAAACCGGGGAGCTGTTTTTT. Its translation is CASSLTGGVQTGELFF. V is TRBV7-7 and J is TRBJ2-2; TRBD1 aligns across 9 bases. CDR3 length equals 16 residues. The germline V gene encodes CDR1 SSHAT and CDR2 FNYEAQ (reference sequence).

V and J are TRBV20-1 and TRBJ2-7; 7 bases fit TRBD2. The length of the CDR3 is 11 residues. Trimming removed 8 bases from V and 2 bases from J; junction bases left unmatched: 3. Germline loops: CDR1 DFQATT, CDR2 SNEGSKA (reference sequence). CDR3 amino acids: CSCGSTYEQYF. As DNA, the CDR3 is TGCAGTTGCGGGAGTACCTACGAGCAGTACTTC.

J is TRBJ1-4 and V is TRBV5-1; D is possibly TRBD1 (5 bases). V was trimmed by 3 bases and J by 7 bases, leaving 25 bases between them. Germline CDR1 and CDR2: SGHRS and YFSETQ. This CDR3 has 18 residues. CDR3 coding DNA: TGCGCCAGCAGCTCGTCCAACGATATTGGGGCGCTTTCTGAAAAACTGTTTTTT. Residues: CASSSSNDIGALSEKLFF.

This clone has a handful of counts. The CDR3, as DNA: TGCGCCAGCAGCAGGAGACAGTTCCCCAATAGGACTTTCTTT. Translated: CASSRRQFPNRTFF. J is TRBJ1-1 and V is TRBV5-1, with TRBD1 as a possible D gene (5 bases). V lost 4 bases to trimming and J lost 12 bases, with 22 bases between them. The CDR3 totals 14 residues. Germline lookup yields CDR1 SGHRS and CDR2 YFSETQ.

The chain is built from TRBV4-1 and TRBJ2-3; 7 bases are a match to TRBD2. Germline V CDR1 and CDR2: MGHRA, YSYEKL. The CDR3 runs 17 residues. V dropped 1 base and J dropped 2; count of bases not matched to a gene: 9. The CDR3 DNA reads as TGCGCCAGCAGCCAAGCGAACCCCGGGACTACCACAGATACGCAGTATTTT. Translating it yields CASSQANPGTTTDTQYF.

The chain is built from TRBV7-3 and TRBJ1-1; 7 bases are shared with TRBD1. After removal of 5 bases from V and 7 bases from J, the junction contained 7 bases not matched to a gene. Germline values: CDR1 SGHTA, CDR2 FQGTGA. This CDR3 contains 13 residues. CDR3 nucleotides: TGTGCCAGCAGCCCCTCTAGGACAGGTGAAGCTTTCTTT. Translation gives CASSPSRTGEAFF.

The chain recombines TRBV7-9 with TRBJ2-3, with 7 bases lining up with TRBD1. The V gene end was trimmed by 0 bases and the J gene end by 4 bases; junction bases not matched to a gene: 4. The CDR3 totals 15 residues. CDR1 is SEHNR, CDR2 FQNEAQ, per germline (reference sequence). The CDR3 is CASSLALTGADTQYF. CDR3 in DNA: TGTGCCAGCAGCTTAGCGCTTACAGGGGCAGATACGCAGTATTTT. Full variable domain (outside the CDR3, taken from reference TRBV7-9 and TRBJ2-3): DTGVSQNPRHKITKRGQNVTFRCDPISEHNRLYWYRQTLGQGPEFLTYFQNEAQLEKSRLLSDRFSAERPKGSFSTLEIQRTEQGDSAMYLCASSLALTGADTQYFGPGTRLTVL.

J is TRBJ1-1 and V is TRBV6-6; D is perhaps TRBD1 (5 bases). Germline V gene sequence: CDR1 MNHNY, CDR2 SVGAGI (reference sequence). There are 14 residues in the CDR3. With 5 bases removed from V and 3 bases from J, the gap between germline ends came to 13 bases. The CDR3 nucleotides are TGTGCCAGCAGTCCGGGGGAGTTCTACACTGAAGCTTTCTTT. Encoded protein: CASSPGEFYTEAFF.